This TCR beta chain is drawn from a study of blood T cells in healthy people across ages. Study findings and constraints: From one million sequenced T cells, diversity estimates were lower bounds.

This clonotype was picked up a small number of times. Its antigen is not identified. Trimming took off 3 bases at V and 5 bases at J, with 14 bases between the two ends. CDR3 length: 14 residues. CDR1 and CDR2 (germline): SGHTA, FQGNSA. Researchers isolated at least 7 million PBMCs per sample. Alongside a J-beta primer mix, a sample-barcoded 5' primer served in a second PCR lasting about 7 to 12 cycles. TCRdb re-called the 5' RACE reads with MiXCR, one entry per CDR3 protein. The sample shows approximately 800,000 distinct CDR3 sequences, about 34% of them seen only once. This TCR came from a man aged 18-30 years in good health. The V gene is TRBV7-2, the J gene TRBJ2-7; D possibly uses TRBD1 or TRBD2 (5 bases each). Specimen: blood. CDR3 protein: CASSLTGPLNEQYF. As DNA, the CDR3 is TGTGCCAGCAGCTTGACGGGACCCCTGAACGAGCAGTACTTC.